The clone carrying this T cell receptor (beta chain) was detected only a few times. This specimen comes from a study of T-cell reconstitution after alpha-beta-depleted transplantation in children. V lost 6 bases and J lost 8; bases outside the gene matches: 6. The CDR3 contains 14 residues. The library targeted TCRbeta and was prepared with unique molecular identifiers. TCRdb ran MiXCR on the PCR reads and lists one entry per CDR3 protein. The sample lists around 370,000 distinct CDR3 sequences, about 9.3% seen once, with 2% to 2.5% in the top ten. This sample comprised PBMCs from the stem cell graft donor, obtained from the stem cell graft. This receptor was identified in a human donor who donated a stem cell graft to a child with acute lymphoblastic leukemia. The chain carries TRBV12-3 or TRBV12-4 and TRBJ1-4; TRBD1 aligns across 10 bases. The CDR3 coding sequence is TGTGCCAGCAGAAGACAGGGGGCTGTCGAAAAACTGTTTTTT. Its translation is CASRRQGAVEKLFF.